This T cell receptor beta chain stems from a study of regulatory T cells in long-lasting Graves disease. The TCR beta library used iRepertoire HTBI primers with Arm-PCR amplification of CDR3. Using its own MiXCR run on the multiplex PCR reads, TCRdb lists one record per CDR3 protein. The table includes 350,000 to 500,000 distinct CDR3 sequences, about 15% detected once. This clonotype was found many times. Indicated time point: newly diagnosed GD, antithyroid drugs for less than 3 months. PBMC-derived RNA was used for the TCR library. The J segment lost 6 bases and the V segment lost 2 bases, leaving 7 bases of the junction unmatched. The CDR3 length is 16 residues. These data were also filed under a second study, of T cells in Graves' hyperthyroidism and ophthalmopathy.

V and J are TRBV12-3 or TRBV12-4 and TRBJ2-7, with TRBD2 matching over 13 bases. This TCR was sampled from a woman aged 45-59 years with Graves disease. Here the sequenced sample was peripheral blood mononuclear cells (PBMCs), taken at new diagnosis, from a patient treated with antithyroid drugs. This CDR3 reads CASSLRTSGSMVEQYF. Here the CDR3 DNA reads TGTGCCAGCAGTTTACGGACTAGCGGGAGTATGGTCGAGCAGTACTTC.